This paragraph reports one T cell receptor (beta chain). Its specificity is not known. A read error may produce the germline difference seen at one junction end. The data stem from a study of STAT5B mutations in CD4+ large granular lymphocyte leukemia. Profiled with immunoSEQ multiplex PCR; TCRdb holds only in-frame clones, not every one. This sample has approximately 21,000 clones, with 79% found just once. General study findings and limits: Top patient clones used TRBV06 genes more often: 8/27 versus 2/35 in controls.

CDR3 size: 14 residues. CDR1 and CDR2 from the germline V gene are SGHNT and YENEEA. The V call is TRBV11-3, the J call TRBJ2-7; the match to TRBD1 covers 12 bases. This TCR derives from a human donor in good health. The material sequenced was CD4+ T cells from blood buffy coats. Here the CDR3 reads CASSLVGTGGRREF. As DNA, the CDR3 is TGTGCCAGCAGCTTAGTGGGGACAGGGGGCAGGAGAGAATTC.